This T cell receptor beta chain originates from a study of OX40 agonist ivuxolimab in advanced cancers. Across the study: Prior anti-PD-1, anti-PD-L1 or anti-CTLA-4 therapy was allowed; around 40% had some. Three patients had partial responses: one hepatocellular carcinoma, two cutaneous melanoma.

The assay was immunoSEQ multiplex PCR, and TCRdb's table has in-frame clones only and misses some. The sample shows about 86,000 clones, roughly nine tenths of them seen only once. This CDR3 region has 15 residues. V lost 4 bases to trimming and J lost 5 bases; unmatched junction nucleotides: 2. The germline CDR1 and CDR2 sequences are SNHLY and FYNNEI. The sequence derives from an adult with an advanced solid tumor such as melanoma, head and neck, liver or kidney cancer. Material: CD4+ or CD8+ T cells sorted from blood, obtained in a trial of the OX40 agonist ivuxolimab. The chain joins TRBV2 to TRBJ2-5; 15 positions match TRBD2. The CDR3 spells CASSVGTSGRETQYF. CDR3 nucleotide sequence: TGTGCCAGCAGTGTCGGGACTAGCGGGAGGGAGACCCAGTACTTC.